This T cell receptor (beta chain) comes out of a study of blood T cell repertoires in COVID-19. Overall study context: Acute-phase and convalescent COVID-19 samples originated in the United States, Italy and Spain. In each case, the material was cDNA or gDNA derived from T cells, B-cell-depleted T cells, or PBMCs.

This clone appeared once. This CDR3 is also generated by other DNA sequences in the sample. Germline V lookup: CDR1 GTSNPN, CDR2 SVGIG (reference sequence). With 2 bases removed from V and 5 bases from J, the gap between germline ends came to 24 bases. The length of the CDR3 is 17 residues. In the original workflow: Researchers report that nucleated cell counts were estimated from reference gene primer amplification. TCRdb's copy holds only in-frame clones and misses some; the assay was immunoSEQ multiplex PCR. Clone size and the V and J calls come from that table; the DNA yielded D and trimming. The sample carries roughly 310,000 clones, around 89% recorded once.

Material for sequencing was PBMCs or T cells enriched from blood (not recorded which). The clonotype originates from a woman aged 40 to 50 who had recovered from COVID-19. The chain uses TRBV30 and TRBJ1-2; D is uncertain. CDR3 loop: CAWSPISSGFGPYGYTF. The CDR3 nucleotides read TGTGCCTGGAGTCCTATTAGTAGCGGTTTTGGACCGTATGGCTACACCTTC.